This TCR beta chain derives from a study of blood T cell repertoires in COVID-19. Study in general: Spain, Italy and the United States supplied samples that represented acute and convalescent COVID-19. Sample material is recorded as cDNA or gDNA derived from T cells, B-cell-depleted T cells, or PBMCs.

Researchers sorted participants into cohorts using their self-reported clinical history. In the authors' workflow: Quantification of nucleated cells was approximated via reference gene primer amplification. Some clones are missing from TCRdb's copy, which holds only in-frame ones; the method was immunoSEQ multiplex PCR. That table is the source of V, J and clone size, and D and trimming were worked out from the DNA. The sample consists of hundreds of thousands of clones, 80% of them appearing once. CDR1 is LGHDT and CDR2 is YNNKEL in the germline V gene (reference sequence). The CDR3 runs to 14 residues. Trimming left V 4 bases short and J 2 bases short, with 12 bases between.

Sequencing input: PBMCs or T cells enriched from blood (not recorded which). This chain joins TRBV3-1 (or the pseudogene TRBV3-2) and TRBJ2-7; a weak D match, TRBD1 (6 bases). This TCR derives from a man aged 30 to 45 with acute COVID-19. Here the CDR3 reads CASSLTTGTYEQYF. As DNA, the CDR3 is TGTGCCAGCAGCCTTACCACAGGGACCTACGAGCAGTACTTC.